Shown below are 32 T cell receptor beta chains from a single sample sequenced in a study of T-cell reconstitution after alpha-beta-depleted transplantation in children. Unique molecular identifiers were incorporated when the TCRbeta library was constructed. TCRdb used MiXCR to reprocess the PCR reads, holding one entry per CDR3 protein. This sample yields some 16,000 distinct CDR3 sequences, of which 5% to 5.5% are seen a single time; about 7% belongs to the top ten. Specimen: PBMCs, collected before TCRalphabeta/CD19-depleted stem cell transplant. These TCRs come from a boy aged 5 to 17 with acute lymphoblastic leukemia, due to receive a stem cell transplant.

This clonotype was observed many times. The chain has TRBV2 and TRBJ2-7, with 7 nucleotides matching TRBD2. Germline-derived CDR1 and CDR2 are SNHLY and FYNNEI. With V trimmed by 5 bases and J by 6 bases, 10 bases remained unmatched. CDR3 length: 14 residues. CDR3 sequence: CASSSGGSSPEQYF. The DNA for the CDR3 is TGTGCCAGCAGTAGCGGCGGGAGTTCCCCCGAGCAGTACTTC. Together with reference TRBV2 and TRBJ2-7, the CDR3 gives the full variable domain: EPEVTQTPSHQVTQMGQEVILRCVPISNHLYFYWYRQILGQKVEFLVSFYNNEISEKSEIFDDQFSVERPDGSNFTLKIRSTKLEDSAMYFCASSSGGSSPEQYFGPGTRLTVT.

This clonotype occurred many times. This chain joins TRBV20-1 and TRBJ1-4; 10 bases map to TRBD1. The J segment lost 8 bases and the V segment lost 4 bases, leaving 10 bases of the junction unmatched. The V gene's germline CDR1 is DFQATT and CDR2 SNEGSKA (reference sequence). The CDR3 sequence is 15 residues long. CDR3 loop: CSANPTGGGREKLFF. In DNA, the CDR3 is TGCAGTGCTAACCCGACAGGGGGCGGACGAGAAAAACTGTTTTTT.

This clonotype was seen at least ten times. The rearrangement joins TRBV11-2 to TRBJ2-1; D is undetermined. V was pared by 1 base and J by 7 bases, with 17 bases between. This CDR3 is 16 amino acids long. CDR1 and CDR2 from the germline V gene are SGHAT and FQNNGV. CDR3 bases: TGTGCCAGCAGCTTAGGAACGGGCGCGGTAGGGAATGAGCAGTTCTTC. Translated, it gives CASSLGTGAVGNEQFF.

This clonotype is labeled as medium-sized (0.01 to 0.1%). The gene calls are TRBV12-3 or TRBV12-4 and TRBJ1-6; unclear D gene. The CDR3 is made up of 12 amino acids. The ends were cut back, 6 bases at V and 6 bases at J, with 6 bases in the middle. The CDR3 region has the DNA TGTGCCAGCAGCGAGGGTAATTCACCCCTCCACTTT. It is translated as CASSEGNSPLHF.

This clonotype was seen many times. This chain joins TRBV20-1 and TRBJ1-3; a weak D match, TRBD1 (5 bases). The germline CDR1 and CDR2 sequences are DFQATT and SNEGSKA (reference sequence). With 2 bases removed from V and 0 bases from J, the gap between germline ends came to 14 bases. This CDR3 contains 16 residues. CDR3 nucleotide sequence: TGCAGTGCTAGAACCCGGGACGGTACCTCTGGAAACACCATATATTTT. Residues: CSARTRDGTSGNTIYF.

This clonotype was observed at least ten times. J is TRBJ2-7 and V is TRBV28; no clear D gene. This CDR3 is 13 amino acids long. Germline lookup yields CDR1 MDHEN and CDR2 SYDVKM. V lost 4 bases and J 3 bases, leaving 10 bases between the germline ends. The CDR3 region is CASSSRNYYEQYF. The CDR3 coding sequence is TGTGCCAGCAGTTCCAGGAATTACTACGAGCAGTACTTC.

This clonotype was observed many times. The V call is TRBV12-3 or TRBV12-4, the J call TRBJ1-5; TRBD1 aligns across 7 bases. After removal of 5 bases from V and 6 bases from J, the junction contained 7 bases not matched to a gene. The length of the CDR3 is 14 residues. CDR3 residues: CASSAEGAVQPQHF. Written as DNA, the CDR3 is TGTGCCAGCAGTGCCGAGGGGGCGGTTCAGCCCCAGCATTTT.

At least ten counts were recorded for this clonotype. This chain links TRBV20-1 with TRBJ1-6; D might be TRBD1 (5 bases). The V end was cut by 3 bases, the J end by 6 bases, with 9 bases between. Per germline, CDR1 DFQATT and CDR2 SNEGSKA (reference sequence). The CDR3 is 13 residues long. Here the CDR3 DNA reads TGCAGTGCTAGGGGGGTTTTTAATTCACCCCTCCACTTT. This codes for CSARGVFNSPLHF.

This clonotype ranks as medium-sized (0.01 to 0.1%). V and J are TRBV9 and TRBJ2-3; D is ambiguous. Trimming cost V 4 bases and J 0 bases, with 12 bases left between them. The CDR3 spans 15 residues. Germline V gene data show CDR1 as SGDLS and CDR2 as YYNGEE. The DNA of the CDR3 is TGTGCCAGCAGCCCCCAACCCGGCAGCACAGATACGCAGTATTTT. This sequence encodes CASSPQPGSTDTQYF.

This clonotype came up many times. The chain recombines TRBV6-5 with TRBJ2-7; D may correspond to TRBD1 or TRBD2 (6 bases each). The CDR3 covers 13 residues. The V and J ends lost 4 bases and 12 bases respectively, with 19 bases between them. Looked up from germline, CDR1 is MNHEY and CDR2 is SVGAGI. CDR3 nucleotides: TGTGCCAGCAGTTCTGGGGGGAACAGGGTTCTGTACTTC. Translating it yields CASSSGGNRVLYF.

This clonotype was seen at least ten times. The V gene is TRBV19, the J gene TRBJ2-7; tentatively, D is TRBD1 (6 bases). Looked up from germline, CDR1 is LNHDA and CDR2 is SQIVND (reference sequence). This CDR3 is built from 13 residues. Trimming left V 3 bases short and J 3 bases short, with 9 bases between. The CDR3 nucleotides are TGTGCCAGTAGTATTGGGGACAACTACGAGCAGTACTTC. Its translation: CASSIGDNYEQYF.

The chain links TRBV2 to TRBJ1-2; D is perhaps TRBD1 (5 bases). The CDR3 is 12 residues long. The V end was cut by 11 bases, the J end by 4 bases, with 14 bases between. Looked up from germline, CDR1 is SNHLY and CDR2 is FYNNEI. This CDR3 reads CALCPTAYGYTF. CDR3 bases: TGTGCCCTCTGTCCGACAGCCTATGGCTACACCTTC.

This clonotype was detected ten times or more. The chain couples TRBV29-1 to TRBJ2-1; maybe TRBD2 (5 bases). The V gene lost 7 bases and the J gene lost 2 bases, with 18 bases spanning the gap. The CDR3 contains 15 residues. From germline, CDR1 is SQVTM and CDR2 ANQGSEA. The CDR3 nucleotides are TGCAGCGGCCGAGGGCGGGCCCAACCCTACAATGAGCAGTTCTTC. Protein: CSGRGRAQPYNEQFF.

This clonotype was picked up many times. The chain joins TRBV3-1 to TRBJ2-7; D is ambiguous. CDR3 length: 15 amino acids. CDR1 and CDR2 (germline): LGHDT, YNNKEL (reference sequence). V lost 5 bases to trimming and J lost 3 bases, with 17 bases between them. CDR3 sequence reads: CASSNNNKANYEQYF. The CDR3 DNA reads as TGTGCCAGCAGCAATAACAACAAGGCCAACTACGAGCAGTACTTC.

This clonotype is labeled medium-sized. The gene calls are TRBV7-9 and TRBJ2-5; D unresolved. This CDR3 spans 17 amino acids. Germline V gene sequence: CDR1 SEHNR, CDR2 FQNEAQ (reference sequence). Trimming shortened V by 1 base and J by 4 bases, and 19 bases separated the two germline ends. The DNA of the CDR3 is TGTGCCAGCAGCTTAGGTCTTCGGGCCTCTACGAGAGAGACCCAGTACTTC. This codes for CASSLGLRASTRETQYF.

The table lists this clonotype with many counts. This sequence joins TRBV7-2 and TRBJ1-3, with 10 bases lining up with TRBD1. The V gene end was trimmed by 5 bases and the J gene end by 0 bases; junction bases not matched to a gene: 4. CDR1 and CDR2 from the germline V gene are SGHTA and FQGNSA. This CDR3 contains 16 residues. In DNA, the CDR3 is TGTGCCAGCAGCGGACAGGGGGGACTCTCTGGAAACACCATATATTTT. Amino acid sequence: CASSGQGGLSGNTIYF.

This clonotype was observed a handful of times. The rearrangement uses TRBV19 and TRBJ2-1, with 9 bases that match TRBD2. Per the germline V gene, CDR1 is LNHDA and CDR2 is SQIVND (reference sequence). Unmatched junction bases numbered 12, after V lost 5 bases and J lost 4 bases. The CDR3 length is 17 residues. CDR3 sequence reads: CASSPRVAGAGYNEQFF. The CDR3 DNA is TGTGCCAGTAGTCCCCGTGTAGCGGGAGCGGGTTACAATGAGCAGTTCTTC.

This clonotype was found many times. This chain links TRBV2 with TRBJ1-6, with D maybe TRBD1 (6 bases). Germline V gene sequence: CDR1 SNHLY, CDR2 FYNNEI. Trimming shortened V by 7 bases and J by 5 bases, and 9 bases separated the two germline ends. The CDR3 runs 13 residues. CDR3 sequence (DNA): TGTGCCAGCACAACAGGGAATAATTCACCCCTCCACTTT. This translates into CASTTGNNSPLHF.

This clonotype was seen at least ten times. The chain's CDR3 is CASLSALGGSGGNEQFF. The CDR3 DNA follows: TGTGCCAGCTTGTCTGCGCTGGGGGGCTCCGGGGGCAATGAGCAGTTCTTC. The V and J genes are TRBV11-2 and TRBJ2-1; D may be TRBD1 or TRBD2 (6 bases each). V was trimmed by 8 bases and J by 6 bases, leaving 26 bases between them. Germline V CDR1 and CDR2: SGHAT, FQNNGV. CDR3 length equals 17 residues. Complete variable domain (other parts from reference TRBV11-2 and TRBJ2-1): EAGVAQSPRYKIIEKRQSVAFWCNPISGHATLYWYQQILGQGPKLLIQFQNNGVVDDSQLPKDRFSAERLKGVDSTLKIQPAKLEDSAVYLCASLSALGGSGGNEQFFGPGTRLTVL.

This clonotype is judged medium-sized (0.01 to 0.1%). The chain links TRBV4-3 to TRBJ2-5; D unresolved. This CDR3 contains 14 residues. Germline V lookup: CDR1 LGHNA, CDR2 YSLEER. Between the trimmed V and J ends, which lost 4 bases and 2 bases, there was a span of 11 bases. The CDR3 region has the DNA TGCGCCAGCAGCCCGAGCGCCTTTCAAGAGACCCAGTACTTC. Translated: CASSPSAFQETQYF.

This clonotype is medium-sized. This chain connects TRBV28 to TRBJ1-1, with unresolved D. This CDR3 has 13 residues. Trimming shortened V by 7 bases and J by 3 bases, and 12 bases separated the two germline ends. Germline V gene data show CDR1 as MDHEN and CDR2 as SYDVKM. The CDR3 protein is CASKPQIDTEAFF. The CDR3 coding sequence is TGTGCCAGCAAACCACAGATAGACACTGAAGCTTTCTTT.

By share, this clonotype counts as medium-sized. The genes are TRBV20-1 and TRBJ2-3; 13 bases match TRBD2. After removal of 3 bases from V and 7 bases from J, the junction contained 10 bases not matched to a gene. Germline V gene sequence: CDR1 DFQATT, CDR2 SNEGSKA (reference sequence). This CDR3 comprises 16 residues. The CDR3: CSASATSGGAFNTQYF. CDR3 sequence (DNA): TGCAGTGCTAGCGCCACTAGCGGGGGGGCCTTTAATACGCAGTATTTT.

This clonotype was observed many times. This sequence joins TRBV7-9 and TRBJ2-3, with D perhaps matching TRBD1 or TRBD2 (5 bases each). Trimming pared 4 bases from V and 2 bases from J, leaving 13 bases between. The CDR3 length is 15 residues. Germline V gene data show CDR1 as SEHNR and CDR2 as FQNEAQ (reference sequence). This CDR3 reads CASSSPLGATDTQYF. For the CDR3, the DNA is TGTGCCAGCAGCTCGCCTCTCGGGGCCACAGATACGCAGTATTTT.

This clonotype has a count of ten or more. The chain links TRBV20-1 to TRBJ1-5; the match to TRBD1 covers 11 bases. Germline V gives CDR1 DFQATT, CDR2 SNEGSKA (reference sequence). CDR3 length: 13 amino acids. The V gene end was trimmed by 1 base and the J gene end by 8 bases; junction bases not matched to a gene: 1. In DNA form, the CDR3 reads TGCAGTGCTAGAGGGGACAGGGGGAAGCCCCAGCATTTT. As protein: CSARGDRGKPQHF.

This clonotype occurred many times. The chain combines TRBV25-1 with TRBJ2-1, with TRBD1 matching 7 bases. This CDR3 is 18 amino acids long. V lost 1 base to trimming and J lost 3 bases; unmatched junction nucleotides: 12. CDR1 and CDR2 (germline): MGHDK, SYGVNS. The CDR3 DNA sequence: TGTGCCAGCAGTGAATCTAAACCGGGACAGACTTTCTACAATGAGCAGTTCTTC. Its translation: CASSESKPGQTFYNEQFF.

This clonotype was seen at least ten times. Given a much more abundant clone one base away, this may be a read error. The chain is built from TRBV12-3 or TRBV12-4 and TRBJ2-3; TRBD2 is a possible D gene (6 bases). The V end was cut by 8 bases, the J end by 5 bases, with 17 bases between. The CDR3 runs 14 residues. The CDR3 region has the DNA TGTGCCAGCCGACCACCGGGAGTGCGAGATACGCAGTATTTT. It encodes CASRPPGVRDTQYF.

By share, this clonotype ranks as medium-sized. This chain uses TRBV3-1 with TRBJ2-1; D uncertain. The CDR3 runs to 11 residues. Trimming stripped 1 base from V and 10 bases from J, with 5 bases between. Germline assignment: CDR1 LGHDT and CDR2 YNNKEL (reference sequence). The CDR3 DNA sequence: TGTGCCAGCAGCCAAGCGCGGGAGCAGTTCTTC. Amino acid sequence: CASSQAREQFF.

This clonotype has ten or more counts. This rearrangement joins TRBV6-1 to TRBJ2-7; D gene ambiguous. V was pared by 1 base and J by 1 base, with 5 bases between. Germline values: CDR1 MNHNS, CDR2 SASEGT. There are 13 residues in the CDR3. The CDR3: CASSEGPSYEQYF. The CDR3 bases are TGTGCCAGCAGTGAAGGACCTTCCTACGAGCAGTACTTC.

The chain uses TRBV6-1 and TRBJ2-1; 11 bases fit TRBD2. V shed 2 bases, J shed 8 bases, and the junction held 5 bases outside the gene matches. Germline CDR1 reads MNHNS; CDR2 reads SASEGT. There are 15 residues in the CDR3. The CDR3 reads CASSEIAGGPDEQFF. The CDR3 bases are TGTGCCAGCAGTGAAATAGCGGGAGGGCCTGATGAGCAGTTCTTC.

The table lists this clonotype with a few counts. It may be a read error: a sequence one base away is much more abundant. The chain has TRBV2 and TRBJ1-4; D gene unclear. Germline V gives CDR1 SNHLY, CDR2 FYNNEI. This CDR3 has 17 residues. The CDR3 nucleotides are TGTACCAGCAGTAACGACCCTTACAGTGCAACTAATGAAAAACTGTTTTTT. Encoded protein: CTSSNDPYSATNEKLFF.

This clonotype was seen many times. The chain couples TRBV27 to TRBJ2-7, with D unclear. The CDR3 has 13 residues. V was trimmed by 0 bases and J by 1 base, leaving 4 bases between them. Germline loops: CDR1 MNHEY, CDR2 SMNVEV (reference sequence). The CDR3 reads CASSLSGSYEQYF. As DNA, the CDR3 is TGTGCCAGCAGTTTATCGGGATCCTACGAGCAGTACTTC.

This clonotype was detected many times. V is TRBV5-1 and J is TRBJ2-5; D is possibly TRBD1 or TRBD2 (5 bases each). Germline assignment: CDR1 SGHRS and CDR2 YFSETQ. V lost 6 bases, J lost 4 bases, and 25 bases lay in between. The CDR3 is 17 amino acids. The CDR3 spells CASTRGPSSGNAETQYF. DNA for the CDR3: TGCGCCAGCACCCGCGGGCCGTCGTCAGGGAACGCAGAGACCCAGTACTTC.